This TCR beta chain was identified in a study of Graves' ophthalmopathy and Graves' hyperthyroidism (dated by TCRdb to between 2017 and 2018). Regarding the research as a whole: Hyperthyroidism was considered stable if no progression to ophthalmopathy occurred within 18 months of follow-up. Following sample collection, hyperthyroidism patients were given methimazole at a starting dose of 30 mg daily, and ophthalmopathy patients were given high-dose intravenous methylprednisolone. To explore V-J signatures distinguishing ophthalmopathy from hyperthyroidism, a discovery set of roughly 98 patients (about 44 ophthalmopathy, roughly 60 stable hyperthyroidism) was enrolled. In total, under 150 blood samples were TCR-sequenced: 40 to 45 ophthalmopathy, some 80 hyperthyroidism and roughly 17 hyperthyroidism-to-ophthalmopathy patients. To tell Graves' ophthalmopathy apart from Graves' hyperthyroidism, and to predict which patients would progress to ophthalmopathy, the study relied on TCR beta repertoire signatures. The independent validation cohort included about 20 hyperthyroidism patients plus 17 patients who later progressed from hyperthyroidism to ophthalmopathy. In over five hyperthyroidism patients, T-cell repertoires of thyroid tissue and blood were compared.

Patients with hyperthyroidism were aged 18 to 65 years, had been newly diagnosed, and had a disease duration of less than 2 months. Anyone with other autoimmune diseases, uncontrolled infections, pregnancy or lactation was excluded from the study. Clinical symptoms, serum thyroxine, TRAb, thyroid ultrasound and orbital computed tomography formed the basis of the diagnosis. Total RNA was extracted with Trizol reagent and quality-checked on an Agilent 2100 Bioanalyzer. Paper-wide results and their limitations: No statistical method was used to set the sample size in advance, and the investigators knew which group each participant was assigned to. In validation, the model predicted ophthalmopathy progression with less than 71% sensitivity and roughly 72% specificity; some 13 predicted patients were CT-confirmed with GO in a median of approximately six months. Most expanded thyroid clonotypes with a frequency above 0.001 also appeared in blood, which suggests that blood repertoires may reflect the immune response in the thyroid. Ophthalmopathy was separated from stable hyperthyroidism by the 13-signature model with more than 85% sensitivity and 81% to 84% specificity in cross-validation and with 80%/75% in the test set.

For repertoire sequencing, TCR beta CDR3 regions were amplified from RNA transcripts. A first-round RT-PCR used HTBI primers with the Qiagen OneStep RT-PCR kit, followed by a second-round multiplex PCR, size selection and purification. The libraries underwent paired-end sequencing with 100 bp reads on an Illumina HiSeq2000. Per the source publication's procedure: Reads were processed with SOAPnuke, discarding reads with adapters, uncalled bases, mean Phred below 15, or no exact constant-primer or identifier match. COPE v1.2.5 was used to merge the high-quality paired reads. Unique nucleotide sequences were defined as clonotypes and aligned to IMGT TRB V, D and J references using MiTCR v1.1. Only V-J combinations with frequency above 0.0001 were analysed, covering about 99% of repertoires. A TCR clonal expansion and chaos score per V-J combination was defined as the ratio of F50 clonal expansion to chaos observed in the TCRdist matrix. Features were reduced by Welch's t-statistics and random forest to more than 10 V-J combinations, which fed a naive Bayes classifier. The similarity between thyroid and blood repertoires was quantified using the Morisita-Horn index. TCRdb applied fastp at Q25 and MiXCR to the public reads, then kept only in-frame beta chains. Records with the same CDR3 protein are collapsed into one entry carrying the most frequent genes and DNA. Here the V and J calls rest on TCRdb's processing, not on the authors' analysis. This sample holds 900,000 to 1,200,000 distinct CDR3 sequences; about 35% were observed only once. The ten biggest clones cover approximately 12% of the sample.

Points on this clonotype: Its binding antigen is unknown. No base-level quality is on record; no much larger clone is a single base apart.

The source of this sequence is an adult man with Graves' hyperthyroidism. The sample comprised peripheral blood or thyroid tissue (not recorded which).

In nucleotide form, the sequence is TGTGCCAGCAGCACACGCCCGGGGACAGGAACCGGGGAGCTGTTTTTT. Its protein reads: CASSTRPGTGTGELFF. The receptor chain draws on TRBV11-2 and TRBJ2-2; TRBD1 fits 8 bases in the junction. For CDR1 and CDR2, the germline V gene lists SGHAT and FQNNGV. Reading from cysteine to phenylalanine, the CDR3 counts 16 amino acids. The entry retains the CDR3 DNA only, 48 bases that are in frame from base 1. For this chain, trimming is 5 bases at the V end and 5 bases at the J end, and the number of junction bases without a gene match is 10.